The rows below give T cell receptor beta chains drawn from one sample of a study of CD8+CD57+ T cells in acquired aplastic anemia. TCRdb called the reads again in MiXCR, with one record for every CDR3 protein. The table includes around 150,000 distinct CDR3 sequences, 45% to 50% detected once. The sample was sorted CD4+, CD8+, or CD8+CD57+ T cells (not recorded which) from PBMCs. These receptor sequences come from a human donor with aplastic anemia. CDR3s include the opening cysteine and the closing phenylalanine or tryptophan.

V gene	J gene	CDR3 protein
TRBV9	TRBJ1-2	CASRPLREGKGYTF
TRBV2	TRBJ2-2	CASRYDSSGTGELFF
TRBV4-2	TRBJ1-1	CASSQGQGAGAFF
TRBV30	TRBJ1-5	CAWSVQGTGGNQPQHF
TRBV10-3	TRBJ2-5	CAISESEGWRETQYF
TRBV10-3	TRBJ1-2	CATRQGTNYGYTF
TRBV7-2	TRBJ2-2	CASSWGQSNTGELFF
TRBV24-1	TRBJ1-2	CATSYPGREYGYTF
TRBV30	TRBJ2-2	CAWTSTGELFF
TRBV2	TRBJ2-7	CATGTSGYEQYF
TRBV20-1	TRBJ2-7	CSASPGTVLYEQYF
TRBV3-1	TRBJ2-7	CASSPLTAYEQYF
TRBV7-9	TRBJ1-5	CASSLFEQPQHF
TRBV20-1	TRBJ2-1	CSASGTTAYNEQFF
TRBV20-1	TRBJ2-7	CSARFLAGGPLEQYF
TRBV2	TRBJ1-5	CASTPDRDYRQPQHF
TRBV29-1	TRBJ1-4	CSVRQGMGEKLFF
TRBV12-3/TRBV12-4	TRBJ2-7	CASSHIKQGVYEQYF
TRBV20-1	TRBJ2-3	CSARGRGVADTQYF
TRBV5-1	TRBJ1-6	CASSLVSGDIGSPLHF
TRBV7-7	TRBJ2-6	CASSLGVGANVLTF
TRBV15	TRBJ2-3	CATSRQPRTSGRTDTQYF
TRBV9	TRBJ1-3	CASSVAGAPSGNTIYF
TRBV2	TRBJ2-2	CASRRTGASGELFF
TRBV10-2	TRBJ2-1	CASNSLTRSPYNEQLF
TRBV29-1	TRBJ2-1	CSSRQGYANEQFF
TRBV20-1	TRBJ2-5	CSAKHQGGRGETQYF
TRBV24-1	TRBJ2-5	CATSDRHPSALQETQYF
TRBV7-9	TRBJ1-3	CASNRGPGNTIYF
TRBV25-1	TRBJ1-4	CASSIWAEKLFF
TRBV11-2	TRBJ2-7	CASSLADRGYEQYF
TRBV3-1	TRBJ2-1	CASMRSYNEQFF
TRBV7-9	TRBJ1-1	CASSVREDIEAFF
TRBV12-3/TRBV12-4	TRBJ1-2	CASGLGYGYTF
TRBV11-2	TRBJ2-1	CASSIQGNPYNEQFF
TRBV27	TRBJ2-3	CASSLQGPIADTQYF
TRBV7-8	TRBJ2-3	CASSGGGSTDTQYF
TRBV29-1	TRBJ1-1	CSVEPRGNLNTEAFF
TRBV6-5	TRBJ2-1	CASSYRLANTYNEQFF
TRBV6-2/TRBV6-3	TRBJ2-3	CASSYPITPTGDPDTQYF
TRBV7-9	TRBJ1-2	CASSFSQGDYGYTF